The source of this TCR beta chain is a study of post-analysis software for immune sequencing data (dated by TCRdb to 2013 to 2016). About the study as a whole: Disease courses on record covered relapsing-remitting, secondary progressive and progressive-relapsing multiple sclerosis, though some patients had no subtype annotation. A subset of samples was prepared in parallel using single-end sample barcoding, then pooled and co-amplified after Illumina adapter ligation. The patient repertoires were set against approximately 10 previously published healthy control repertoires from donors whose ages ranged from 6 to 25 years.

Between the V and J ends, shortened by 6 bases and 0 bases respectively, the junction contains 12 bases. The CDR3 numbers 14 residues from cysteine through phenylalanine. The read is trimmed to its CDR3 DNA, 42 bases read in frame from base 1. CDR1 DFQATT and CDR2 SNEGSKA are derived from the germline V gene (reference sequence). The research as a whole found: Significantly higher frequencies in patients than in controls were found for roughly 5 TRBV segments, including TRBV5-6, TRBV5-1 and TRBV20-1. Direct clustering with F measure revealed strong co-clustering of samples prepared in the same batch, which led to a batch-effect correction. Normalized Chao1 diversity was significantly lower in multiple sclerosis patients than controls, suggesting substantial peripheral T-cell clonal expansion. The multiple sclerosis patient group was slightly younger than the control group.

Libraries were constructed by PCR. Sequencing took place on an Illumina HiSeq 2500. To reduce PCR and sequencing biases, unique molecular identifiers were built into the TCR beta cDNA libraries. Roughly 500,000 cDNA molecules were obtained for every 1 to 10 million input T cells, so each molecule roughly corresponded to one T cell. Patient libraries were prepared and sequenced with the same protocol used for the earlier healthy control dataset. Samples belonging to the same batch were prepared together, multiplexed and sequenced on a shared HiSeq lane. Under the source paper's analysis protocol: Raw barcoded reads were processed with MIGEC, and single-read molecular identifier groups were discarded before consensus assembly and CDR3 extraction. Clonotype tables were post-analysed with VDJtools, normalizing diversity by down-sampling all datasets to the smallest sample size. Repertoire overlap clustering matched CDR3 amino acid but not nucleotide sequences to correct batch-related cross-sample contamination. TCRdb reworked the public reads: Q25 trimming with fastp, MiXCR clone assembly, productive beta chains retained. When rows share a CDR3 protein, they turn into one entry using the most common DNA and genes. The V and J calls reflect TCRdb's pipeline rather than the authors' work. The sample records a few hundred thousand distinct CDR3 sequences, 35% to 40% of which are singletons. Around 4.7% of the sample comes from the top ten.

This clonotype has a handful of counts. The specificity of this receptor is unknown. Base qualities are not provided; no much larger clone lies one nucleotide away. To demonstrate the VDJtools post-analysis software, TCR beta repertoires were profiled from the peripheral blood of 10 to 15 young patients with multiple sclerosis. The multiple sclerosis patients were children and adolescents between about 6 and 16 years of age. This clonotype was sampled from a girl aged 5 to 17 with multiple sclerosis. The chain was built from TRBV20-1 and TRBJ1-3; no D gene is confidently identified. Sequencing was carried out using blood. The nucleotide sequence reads TGCAGTGCCCGGGCCTTGAGCTCTGGAAACACCATATATTTT. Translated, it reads CSARALSSGNTIYF.